Following are 10 T cell receptor beta chains from one sample sequenced in a study of cytomegalovirus exposure and HLA in healthy donors. This table comes from immunoSEQ multiplex PCR, and its TCRdb copy is limited to in-frame clones, with some not included. The sample lists about 360,000 clones; 86% were seen once. Sequencing input: PBMCs. The source is a woman aged 18-35 years in good health and CMV-seronegative.

J is TRBJ2-7 and V is TRBV20-1; D gene ambiguous. Trimming took 2 bases from V and 7 from J, leaving 6 bases between them. Germline V gene lookup returns CDR1 DFQATT and CDR2 SNEGSKA (reference sequence). This CDR3 spans 10 amino acids. CDR3 DNA sequence: TGCAGTGCTAGATTCCTGGAGCAGTACTTC. It codes for CSARFLEQYF.

J is TRBJ1-1 and V is TRBV28, with D possibly matching TRBD1 (5 bases). This CDR3 has 14 residues. Trimming left V 6 bases short and J 4 bases short, with 15 bases between. Germline CDR1 is MDHEN and CDR2 is SYDVKM. The CDR3, as DNA: TGTGCCAGCAGCACGCGGGGCTCTACCACTGAAGCTTTCTTT. Its protein product is CASSTRGSTTEAFF.

The gene calls are TRBV7-3 and TRBJ2-2; the match to TRBD2 covers 7 bases. Germline V gene lookup returns CDR1 SGHTA and CDR2 FQGTGA. The junction had 6 bases not matched to a gene; V was cut back by 1 base and J by 7 bases. The CDR3 runs to 15 residues. The CDR3, as DNA: TGTGCCAGCAGCTTAAGCGGGAGTGTAAACGGGGAGCTGTTTTTT. Protein sequence: CASSLSGSVNGELFF.

The V and J genes are TRBV18 and TRBJ1-3; D not resolved. V lost 2 bases, J lost 0 bases, and 11 bases lay in between. Looked up from germline, CDR1 is KGHSH and CDR2 is LQKENI. The CDR3 loop spans 16 amino acids. Here the CDR3 DNA reads TGTGCCAGCTCACCAATGATAGGAGTCTCTGGAAACACCATATATTTT. Translated: CASSPMIGVSGNTIYF.

Notes on this clone: Relative to the germline gene, one junction end is altered; a read error may explain this. The chain uses TRBV30 and TRBJ2-7; the match to TRBD1 covers 9 bases. Germline CDR1 reads GTSNPN; CDR2 reads SVGIG (reference sequence). The CDR3 covers 13 residues. Here the CDR3 reads CARSSTGGYKQYF. The CDR3 nucleotides are TGTGCCCGCTCCTCCACAGGGGGCTACAAGCAGTACTTC.

The V and J genes are TRBV2 and TRBJ2-2; TRBD1 agrees at 7 bases. V dropped 6 bases and J dropped 0; count of bases not matched to a gene: 7. The germline gives CDR1 SNHLY, CDR2 FYNNEI. The CDR3 consists of 16 residues. CDR3 in DNA: TGTGCCAGCAGACCGACAGGGAGATCGAACACCGGGGAGCTGTTTTTT. Translated, it gives CASRPTGRSNTGELFF.

The gene calls are TRBV28 and TRBJ1-2; 7 positions agree with TRBD1. The J segment lost 11 bases and the V segment lost 0 bases, leaving 6 bases of the junction unmatched. CDR1 is MDHEN, CDR2 SYDVKM, per germline. The CDR3 totals 13 residues. CDR3 amino acids: CASSLWTGNFYTF. The CDR3 nucleotides read TGTGCCAGCAGTTTATGGACAGGGAACTTTTACACCTTC.

The chain employs TRBV2 and TRBJ1-3, with 8 nucleotides matching TRBD1. The CDR3 extends over 16 amino acids. CDR1 and CDR2 from the germline V gene are SNHLY and FYNNEI. V shed 2 bases, J shed 9 bases, and the junction held 12 bases outside the gene matches. The CDR3 loop reads CASSEPRDRPGSTIYF. The DNA for the CDR3 is TGTGCCAGCAGTGAACCCCGGGACAGGCCTGGGAGCACCATATATTTT.

This clone came up once. This chain uses TRBV18 with TRBJ1-2; perhaps TRBD1 as D (6 bases). Trimming removed 6 bases from V and 4 bases from J, with 18 bases in between. Germline CDR1 KGHSH, CDR2 LQKENI. The CDR3 is made up of 15 amino acids. In nucleotides, the CDR3 is TGTGCCAGCTCCCTAACCGACACAGGGCCCTATGGCTACACCTTC. Residues: CASSLTDTGPYGYTF.

The chain employs TRBV2 and TRBJ2-6; TRBD2 might be the D (5 bases). Deletions cut 4 bases from V and 2 bases from J, with 9 bases between. The CDR3 has 15 amino acids. The germline V gene encodes CDR1 SNHLY and CDR2 FYNNEI. CDR3 DNA sequence: TGTGCCAGCAGTGTGAGGGCGACTGGGGCCAACGTCCTGACTTTC. Translating gives CASSVRATGANVLTF.